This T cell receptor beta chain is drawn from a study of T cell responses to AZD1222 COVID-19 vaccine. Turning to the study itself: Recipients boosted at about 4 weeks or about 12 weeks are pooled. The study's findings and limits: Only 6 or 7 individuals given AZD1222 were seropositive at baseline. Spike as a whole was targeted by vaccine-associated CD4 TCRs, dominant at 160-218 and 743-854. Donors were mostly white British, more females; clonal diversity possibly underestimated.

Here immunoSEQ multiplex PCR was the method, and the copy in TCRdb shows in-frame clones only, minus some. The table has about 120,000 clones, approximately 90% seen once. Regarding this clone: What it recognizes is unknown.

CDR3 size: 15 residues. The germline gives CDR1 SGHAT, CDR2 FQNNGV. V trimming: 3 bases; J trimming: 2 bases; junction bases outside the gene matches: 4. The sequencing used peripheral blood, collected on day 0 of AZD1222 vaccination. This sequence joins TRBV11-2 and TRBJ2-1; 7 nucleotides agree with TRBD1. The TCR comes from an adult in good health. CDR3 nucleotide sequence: TGTGCCAGCAGCTTTGTAGGGGGCGCCTACAATGAGCAGTTCTTC. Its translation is CASSFVGGAYNEQFF.